This T cell receptor beta chain was profiled in a study of cytomegalovirus exposure and HLA in healthy donors. General observations from the study: Analysis was carried out at a later point, and it linked a missense DCLRE1C variant to TCR beta V- and J-gene trimming. Most of the CMV-associated TCR beta chains (in a later analysis) appeared to be HLA-restricted. The study dropped some indistinguishable V segments, TRBV6-2 and TRBV6-3 among them.

The CDR3 is 11 residues long. CDR1 is MNHEY, CDR2 SVGAGI, per germline. Primers for the PCR totalled 60 Vbeta and 13 Jbeta. Methods used by the authors: In a later analysis, the count reached 82 million or so unique TCR beta chains, with about 10 million shared. Clones were read by immunoSEQ multiplex PCR, and TCRdb kept only the in-frame ones, dropping some. Clone size and the V and J calls come from that table; the DNA yielded D and trimming. The table has about 150,000 clones, approximately 71% seen once. Worth noting for this clone: The antigen is unknown.

Sample: PBMCs. The receptor comes from a man aged 25-45 years in good health and CMV-seropositive. The chain links TRBV6-5 to TRBJ2-5; D uncertain. The end of the DNA is better explained by TRBJ2-7, so the J call may be wrong. In DNA, the CDR3 is TGTGCCAGCAGTTATTACTACGAGCAGTACTTC. It is translated as CASSYYYEQYF.